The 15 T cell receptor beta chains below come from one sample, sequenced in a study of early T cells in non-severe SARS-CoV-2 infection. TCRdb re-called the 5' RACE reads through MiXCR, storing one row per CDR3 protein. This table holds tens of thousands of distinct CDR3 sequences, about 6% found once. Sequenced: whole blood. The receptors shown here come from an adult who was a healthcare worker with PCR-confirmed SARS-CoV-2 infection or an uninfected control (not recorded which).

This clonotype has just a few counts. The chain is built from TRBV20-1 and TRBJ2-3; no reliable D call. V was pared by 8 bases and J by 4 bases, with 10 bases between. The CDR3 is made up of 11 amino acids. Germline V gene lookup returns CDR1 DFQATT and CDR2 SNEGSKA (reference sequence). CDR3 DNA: TGCAGTTCTTGGTTCGCAGATACGCAGTATTTT. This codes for CSSWFADTQYF.

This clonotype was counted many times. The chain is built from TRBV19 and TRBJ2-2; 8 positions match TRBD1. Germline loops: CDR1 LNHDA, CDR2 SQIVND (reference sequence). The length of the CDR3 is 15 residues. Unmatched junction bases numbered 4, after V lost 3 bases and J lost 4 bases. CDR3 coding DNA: TGTGCCAGTAGTATCGCAGGGGGCATCACCGGGGAGCTGTTTTTT. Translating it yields CASSIAGGITGELFF.

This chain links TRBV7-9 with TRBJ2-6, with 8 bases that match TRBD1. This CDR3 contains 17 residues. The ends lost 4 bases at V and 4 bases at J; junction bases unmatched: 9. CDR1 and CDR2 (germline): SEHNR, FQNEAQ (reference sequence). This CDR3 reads CASSSPDRGRGANVLTF. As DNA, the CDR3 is TGTGCCAGCAGCTCACCCGACAGGGGCAGAGGGGCCAACGTCCTGACTTTC.

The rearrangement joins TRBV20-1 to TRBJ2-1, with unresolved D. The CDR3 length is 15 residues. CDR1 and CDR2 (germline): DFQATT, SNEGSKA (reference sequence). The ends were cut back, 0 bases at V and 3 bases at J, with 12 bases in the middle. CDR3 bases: TGCAGTGCTAGAGACTTGGCGACTGACTACAATGAGCAGTTCTTC. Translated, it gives CSARDLATDYNEQFF.

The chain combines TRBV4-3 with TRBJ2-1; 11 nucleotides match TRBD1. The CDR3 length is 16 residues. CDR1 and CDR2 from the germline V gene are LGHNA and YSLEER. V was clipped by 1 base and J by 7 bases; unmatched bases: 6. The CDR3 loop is CASSQGTGGWWNEQFF. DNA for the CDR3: TGCGCCAGCAGCCAAGGGACAGGGGGCTGGTGGAATGAGCAGTTCTTC.

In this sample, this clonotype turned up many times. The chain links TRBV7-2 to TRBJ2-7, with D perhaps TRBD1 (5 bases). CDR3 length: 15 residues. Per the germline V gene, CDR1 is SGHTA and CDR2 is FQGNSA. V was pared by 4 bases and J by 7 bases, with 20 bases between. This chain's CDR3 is CASSSPEIGALEQYF. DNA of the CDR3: TGTGCCAGCAGCTCACCGGAAATAGGGGCCCTAGAGCAGTACTTC.

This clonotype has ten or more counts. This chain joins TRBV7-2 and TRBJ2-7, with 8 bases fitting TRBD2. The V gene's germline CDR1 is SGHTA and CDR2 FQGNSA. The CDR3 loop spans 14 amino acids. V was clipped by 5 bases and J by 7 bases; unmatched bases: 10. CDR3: CASSRGGAVGEQYF. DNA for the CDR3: TGTGCCAGCAGCCGGGGGGGAGCAGTAGGGGAGCAGTACTTC. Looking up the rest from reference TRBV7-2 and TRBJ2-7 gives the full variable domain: GAGVSQSPSNKVTEKGKDVELRCDPISGHTALYWYRQSLGQGLEFLIYFQGNSAPDKSGLPSDRFSAERTGGSVSTLTIQRTQQEDSAVYLCASSRGGAVGEQYFGPGTRLTVT.

The CDR3 sequence: CASSRLEGSGRNEQFF. In DNA form, the CDR3 reads TGTGCCAGTAGTAGGCTAGAGGGTAGCGGGCGGAATGAGCAGTTCTTC. This chain links TRBV19 with TRBJ2-1; 7 bases are shared with TRBD2. Germline CDR1 and CDR2: LNHDA and SQIVND (reference sequence). V lost 4 bases and J lost 7; bases outside the gene matches: 13. CDR3 size: 16 residues.

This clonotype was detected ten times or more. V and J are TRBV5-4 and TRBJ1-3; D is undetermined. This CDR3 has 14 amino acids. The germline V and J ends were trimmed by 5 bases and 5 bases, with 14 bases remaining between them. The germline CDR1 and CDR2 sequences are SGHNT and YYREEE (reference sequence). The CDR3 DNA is TGTGCCAGCAGGCTGTGGCGGAGAAGAAACACCATATATTTT. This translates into CASRLWRRRNTIYF. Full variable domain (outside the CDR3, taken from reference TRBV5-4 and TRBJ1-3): ETGVTQSPTHLIKTRGQQVTLRCSSQSGHNTVSWYQQALGQGPQFIFQYYREEENGRGNFPPRFSGLQFPNYSSELNVNALELDDSALYLCASRLWRRRNTIYFGEGSWLTVV.

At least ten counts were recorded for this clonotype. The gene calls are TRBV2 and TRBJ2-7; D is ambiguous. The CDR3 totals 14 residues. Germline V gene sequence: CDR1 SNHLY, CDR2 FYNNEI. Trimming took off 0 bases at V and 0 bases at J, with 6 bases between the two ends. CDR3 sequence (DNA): TGTGCCAGCAGTGAAGCGACAATCTCCTACGAGCAGTACTTC. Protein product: CASSEATISYEQYF.

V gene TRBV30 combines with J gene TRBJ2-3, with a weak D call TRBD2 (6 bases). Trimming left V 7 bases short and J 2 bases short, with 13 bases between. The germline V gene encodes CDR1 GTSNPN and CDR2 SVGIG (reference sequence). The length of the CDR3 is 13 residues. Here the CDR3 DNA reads TGTGCCTATGCTAGCGAGGTCACAGATACGCAGTATTTT. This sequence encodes CAYASEVTDTQYF.

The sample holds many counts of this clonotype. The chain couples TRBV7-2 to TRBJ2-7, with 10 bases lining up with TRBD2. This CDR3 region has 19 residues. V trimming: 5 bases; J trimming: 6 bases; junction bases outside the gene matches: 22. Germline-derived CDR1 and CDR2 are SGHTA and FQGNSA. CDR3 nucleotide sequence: TGTGCCAGCAGCACCCCCCGGGGGGGACTAGCGTCAGGGGGAGTCGAGCAGTACTTC. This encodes CASSTPRGGLASGGVEQYF.

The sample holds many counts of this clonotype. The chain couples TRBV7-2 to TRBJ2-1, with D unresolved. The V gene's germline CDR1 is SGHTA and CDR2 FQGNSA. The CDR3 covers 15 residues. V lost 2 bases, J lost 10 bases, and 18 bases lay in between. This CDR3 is CASSLSIGPLTEQFF. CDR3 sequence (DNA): TGTGCCAGCAGCTTAAGTATCGGGCCTTTAACGGAGCAGTTCTTC.

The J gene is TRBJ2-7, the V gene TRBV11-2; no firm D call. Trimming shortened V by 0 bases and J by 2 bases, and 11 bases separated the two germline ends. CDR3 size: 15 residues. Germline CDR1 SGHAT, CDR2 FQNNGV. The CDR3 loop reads CASSLDLGYAYEQYF. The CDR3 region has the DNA TGTGCCAGCAGCTTAGATTTAGGGTATGCCTACGAGCAGTACTTC.

In nucleotides, the CDR3 is TGCAGTGCTAGAGATCATGGGGGGGTCAGAGCCTACGAGCAGTACTTC. Its translation: CSARDHGGVRAYEQYF. The V call is TRBV20-1, the J call TRBJ2-7; 7 nucleotides match TRBD2. This CDR3 has 16 amino acids. V lost 0 bases, J lost 2 bases, and 10 bases stayed unmatched. Germline CDR1 is DFQATT and CDR2 is SNEGSKA (reference sequence).